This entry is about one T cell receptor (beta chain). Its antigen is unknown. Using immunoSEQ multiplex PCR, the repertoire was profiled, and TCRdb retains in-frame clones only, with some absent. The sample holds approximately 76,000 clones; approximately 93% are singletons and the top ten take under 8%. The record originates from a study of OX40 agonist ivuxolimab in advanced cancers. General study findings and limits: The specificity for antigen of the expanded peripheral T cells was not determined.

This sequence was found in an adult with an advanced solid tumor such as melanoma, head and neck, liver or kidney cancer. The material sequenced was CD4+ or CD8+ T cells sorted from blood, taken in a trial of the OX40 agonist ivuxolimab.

CDR3 protein: CASTTGQGVYNEQFF. The DNA of the CDR3 is TGTGCCAGCACCACGGGACAGGGGGTGTACAATGAGCAGTTCTTC. V gene TRBV6-5 combines with J gene TRBJ2-1; 11 bases align to TRBD1. This CDR3 is built from 15 residues. V shed 7 bases and J 4 bases; nucleotides not matched to a gene: 6. Germline V gene lookup returns CDR1 MNHEY and CDR2 SVGAGI.